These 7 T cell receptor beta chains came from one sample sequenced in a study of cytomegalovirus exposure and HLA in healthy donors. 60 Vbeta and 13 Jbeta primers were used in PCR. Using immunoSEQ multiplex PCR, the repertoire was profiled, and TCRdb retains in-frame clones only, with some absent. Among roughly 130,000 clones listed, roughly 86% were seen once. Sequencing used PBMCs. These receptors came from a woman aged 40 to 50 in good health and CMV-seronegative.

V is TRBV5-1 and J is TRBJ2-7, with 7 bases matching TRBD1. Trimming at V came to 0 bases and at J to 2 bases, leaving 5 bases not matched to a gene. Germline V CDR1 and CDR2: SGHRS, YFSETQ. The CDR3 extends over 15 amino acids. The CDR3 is CASSLGPGTAYEQYF. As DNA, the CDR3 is TGCGCCAGCAGCTTGGGTCCCGGGACAGCCTACGAGCAGTACTTC.

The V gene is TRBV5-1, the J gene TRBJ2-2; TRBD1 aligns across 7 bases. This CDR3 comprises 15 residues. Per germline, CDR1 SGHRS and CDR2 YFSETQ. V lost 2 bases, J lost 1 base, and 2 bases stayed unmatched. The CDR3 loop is CASSLGTVNTGELFF. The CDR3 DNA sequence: TGCGCCAGCAGCTTAGGGACAGTGAACACCGGGGAGCTGTTTTTT.

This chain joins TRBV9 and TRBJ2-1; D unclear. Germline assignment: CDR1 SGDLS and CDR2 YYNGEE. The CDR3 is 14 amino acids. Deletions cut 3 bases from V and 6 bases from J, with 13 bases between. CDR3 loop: CASSAYWAGNEQFF. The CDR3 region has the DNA TGTGCCAGCAGCGCCTACTGGGCCGGCAATGAGCAGTTCTTC.

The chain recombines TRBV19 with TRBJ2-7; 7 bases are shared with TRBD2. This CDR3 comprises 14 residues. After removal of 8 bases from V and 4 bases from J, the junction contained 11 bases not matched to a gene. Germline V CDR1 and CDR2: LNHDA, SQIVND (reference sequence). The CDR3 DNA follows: TGTGCCAGTGCTCACGGGAGGATGGCTTACGAGCAGTACTTC. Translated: CASAHGRMAYEQYF. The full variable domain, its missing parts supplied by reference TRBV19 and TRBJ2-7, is DGGITQSPKYLFRKEGQNVTLSCEQNLNHDAMYWYRQDPGQGLRLIYYSQIVNDFQKGDIAEGYSVSREKKESFPLTVTSAQKNPTAFYLCASAHGRMAYEQYFGPGTRLTVT.

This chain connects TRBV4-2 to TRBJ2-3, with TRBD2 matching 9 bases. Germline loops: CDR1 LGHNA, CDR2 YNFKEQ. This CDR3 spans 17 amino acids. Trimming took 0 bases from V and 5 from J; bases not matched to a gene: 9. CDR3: CASSQESSGRSVDTQYF. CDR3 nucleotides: TGTGCCAGCAGCCAAGAAAGTAGCGGGAGATCAGTAGATACGCAGTATTTT.

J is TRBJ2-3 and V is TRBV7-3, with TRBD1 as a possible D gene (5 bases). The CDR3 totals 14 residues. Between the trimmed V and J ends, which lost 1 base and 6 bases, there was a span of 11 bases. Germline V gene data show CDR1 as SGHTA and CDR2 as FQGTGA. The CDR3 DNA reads TGTGCCAGCAGCTTAAGCGGAGCAGGGGATACGCAGTATTTT. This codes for CASSLSGAGDTQYF.

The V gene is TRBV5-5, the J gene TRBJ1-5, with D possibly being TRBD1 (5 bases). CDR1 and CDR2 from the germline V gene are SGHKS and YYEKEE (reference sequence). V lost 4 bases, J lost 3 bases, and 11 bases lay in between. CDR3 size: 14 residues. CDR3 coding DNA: TGTGCCAGCAGCACGGACACGAACAATCAGCCCCAGCATTTT. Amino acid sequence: CASSTDTNNQPQHF.